These 23 T cell receptor beta chains were sequenced from one sample in a study of response to subunit inactivated influenza vaccine. TCRdb analysed the RT-PCR reads with MiXCR anew, one entry per CDR3 protein. The sample records hundreds of thousands of distinct CDR3 sequences, about 18% being singletons. The sequenced sample was PBMCs from blood, obtained about 5 days after vaccination. All receptors derive from a man between 45 and 60 years old who received an inactivated influenza vaccine.

The J gene is TRBJ2-5, the V gene TRBV29-1; D is unclear. V was pared by 5 bases and J by 7 bases, with 14 bases between. There are 12 residues in the CDR3. Germline lookup yields CDR1 SQVTM and CDR2 ANQGSEA. The CDR3 DNA is TGCAGCGTTTGGACCCTTCTGGGGACCCAGTACTTC. Residues: CSVWTLLGTQYF.

This clonotype showed up many times. The rearrangement links TRBV5-6 to TRBJ2-7, with D possibly TRBD1 on 5 matching bases. Germline V gene lookup returns CDR1 SGHDT and CDR2 YYEEEE. V was trimmed by 4 bases and J by 1 base, leaving 9 bases between them. This CDR3 spans 13 amino acids. This chain's CDR3 is CASSMTESYEQYF. DNA for the CDR3: TGTGCCAGCAGCATGACAGAGTCCTACGAGCAGTACTTC.

This clonotype was counted many times. This chain joins TRBV5-1 and TRBJ2-2, with D perhaps TRBD2 (7 bases). The CDR3 extends over 16 amino acids. The V end was cut by 4 bases, the J end by 4 bases, with 17 bases between. Looked up from germline, CDR1 is SGHRS and CDR2 is YFSETQ. CDR3 protein: CASSHGGAKATGELFF. The CDR3 DNA reads as TGCGCCAGCAGCCATGGGGGGGCGAAGGCCACCGGGGAGCTGTTTTTT.

This clonotype was counted between two and nine times. The chain combines TRBV20-1 with TRBJ2-7, with D unresolved. Between the trimmed V and J ends, which lost 3 bases and 3 bases, there was a span of 9 bases. This CDR3 region has 12 residues. Germline CDR1 is DFQATT and CDR2 is SNEGSKA (reference sequence). Here the CDR3 reads CSASLGNYEQYF. CDR3 sequence (DNA): TGCAGTGCTAGTTTGGGGAACTACGAGCAGTACTTC.

The chain carries TRBV12-3 or TRBV12-4 and TRBJ2-7; 12 positions agree with TRBD2. V lost 8 bases and J lost 3; bases outside the gene matches: 8. The CDR3 spans 15 residues. CDR3 amino acids: CASSHPTSGSYEQYF. CDR3 DNA: TGTGCCAGCTCCCACCCGACTAGCGGGAGCTACGAGCAGTACTTC.

This clonotype was detected only a few times. V is TRBV7-2 and J is TRBJ2-1; D is ambiguous. Per germline, CDR1 SGHTA and CDR2 FQGNSA. With 2 bases removed from V and 0 bases from J, the gap between germline ends came to 11 bases. This CDR3 comprises 16 residues. Written as DNA, the CDR3 is TGTGCCAGCAGCTTATTGGCGATCCTCTCCTACAATGAGCAGTTCTTC. Residues: CASSLLAILSYNEQFF.

This clonotype was seen a few times. The chain has TRBV9 and TRBJ1-2; perhaps TRBD1 as D (5 bases). This CDR3 is built from 12 residues. Germline assignment: CDR1 SGDLS and CDR2 YYNGEE. Trimming removed 0 bases at V and 8 bases at J, with 8 bases between. The CDR3 loop is CASSVGGGGYTF. DNA for the CDR3: TGTGCCAGCAGCGTAGGGGGCGGGGGCTACACCTTC.

This clonotype was detected a few times. CDR3 in amino acids: CASSELAGGAYEQYF. Here the CDR3 DNA reads TGTGCCAGCAGTGAACTAGCGGGAGGCGCCTACGAGCAGTACTTC. J is TRBJ2-7 and V is TRBV28; the match to TRBD2 covers 12 bases. CDR3 length equals 15 residues. Germline CDR1 reads MDHEN; CDR2 reads SYDVKM. After removal of 5 bases from V and 2 bases from J, the junction contained 4 bases not matched to a gene.

This clonotype has more than one count but fewer than ten. The V and J genes are TRBV20-1 and TRBJ2-5; TRBD1 matches 7 bases. CDR3 length: 14 residues. V was pared by 3 bases and J by 1 base, with 5 bases of the junction left unmatched. Germline CDR1 is DFQATT and CDR2 is SNEGSKA (reference sequence). The CDR3 DNA reads as TGCAGTGCTAGCGGTTGGGACAGCCAAGAGACCCAGTACTTC. Translation gives CSASGWDSQETQYF.

The chain recombines TRBV7-6 with TRBJ2-7; D is uncertain. The CDR3 has 13 residues. Per germline, CDR1 SGHVS and CDR2 FNYEAQ. Between the trimmed V and J ends, which lost 7 bases and 3 bases, there was a span of 13 bases. Here the CDR3 DNA reads TGTGCCAGCAACAGTGCACAAGTCTACGAGCAGTACTTC. It yields the protein CASNSAQVYEQYF.

A few counts support this clonotype. V is TRBV7-2 and J is TRBJ2-5, with D unclear. Germline V gene data show CDR1 as SGHTA and CDR2 as FQGNSA. V lost 3 bases and J 5 bases, leaving 13 bases between the germline ends. This CDR3 contains 14 residues. CDR3 coding DNA: TGTGCCAGCAGCTTTCCCGAAAAGGTGGAGACCCAGTACTTC. It is translated as CASSFPEKVETQYF.

Ten or more counts support this clonotype. V is TRBV7-2 and J is TRBJ2-2; 11 nucleotides line up with TRBD1. The ends lost 3 bases at V and 6 bases at J; junction bases unmatched: 0. The germline V gene has CDR1 SGHTA and CDR2 FQGNSA. The length of the CDR3 is 14 residues. CDR3 nucleotide sequence: TGTGCCAGCAGCTTGGGACAGGGGGCCGGGGAGCTGTTTTTT. This codes for CASSLGQGAGELFF.

V gene TRBV9 combines with J gene TRBJ2-1; D unresolved. CDR1 is SGDLS, CDR2 YYNGEE, per germline. The CDR3 contains 15 residues. The ends were cut back, 7 bases at V and 6 bases at J, with 20 bases in the middle. For the CDR3, the DNA is TGTGCCAGCCGAACGAGGCCTAGAACTATCAATGAGCAGTTCTTC. The encoded protein is CASRTRPRTINEQFF.

This clonotype showed up just a few times. This rearrangement joins TRBV5-1 to TRBJ1-1; TRBD1 might be the D (6 bases). Per the germline V gene, CDR1 is SGHRS and CDR2 is YFSETQ. V lost 6 bases, J lost 1 base, and 16 bases lay in between. The CDR3 runs to 15 residues. The DNA of the CDR3 is TGCGCCAGCACGGAGCCGGAGGGACAGAACACTGAAGCTTTCTTT. Amino acids: CASTEPEGQNTEAFF. The complete variable domain, with remaining parts taken from reference TRBV5-1 and TRBJ1-1, reads KAGVTQTPRYLIKTRGQQVTLSCSPISGHRSVSWYQQTPGQGLQFLFEYFSETQRNKGNFPGRFSGRQFSNSRSEMNVSTLELGDSALYLCASTEPEGQNTEAFFGQGTRLTVV.

This chain links TRBV28 with TRBJ2-2, with 8 bases matching TRBD1. This CDR3 region has 16 residues. CDR1 and CDR2 from the germline V gene are MDHEN and SYDVKM. The V segment lost 5 bases and the J segment 7 bases; nucleotides outside the gene matches: 12. CDR3 residues: CASSPTRTGMYGELFF. The CDR3 DNA reads TGTGCCAGCAGTCCTACCCGGACAGGGATGTACGGGGAGCTGTTTTTT. Based on the CDR3 plus reference TRBV28 and TRBJ2-2, the full variable domain is DVKVTQSSRYLVKRTGEKVFLECVQDMDHENMFWYRQDPGLGLRLIYFSYDVKMKEKGDIPEGYSVSREKKERFSLILESASTNQTSMYLCASSPTRTGMYGELFFGEGSRLTVL.

The table lists this clonotype with many counts. The gene calls are TRBV12-3 or TRBV12-4 and TRBJ2-7, with D possibly TRBD1 on 6 matching bases. Trimming left V 2 bases short and J 5 bases short, with 16 bases between. This CDR3 contains 15 residues. CDR3 protein: CASSLSGARINEQYF. The CDR3 DNA is TGTGCCAGCAGTTTATCAGGGGCGCGGATAAACGAGCAGTACTTC.

This clonotype was counted at least ten times. The rearrangement links TRBV6-6 to TRBJ2-2; D remains unclear. This CDR3 has 13 amino acids. CDR1 MNHNY and CDR2 SVGAGI come from the germline V gene (reference sequence). V gave up 4 bases and J gave up 4 bases, with 7 bases separating them. As DNA, the CDR3 is TGTGCCAGCAGTTTTGTAGCCACCGGGGAGCTGTTTTTT. It translates to CASSFVATGELFF.

The V gene is TRBV7-2, the J gene TRBJ2-1, with TRBD2 matching over 10 bases. The V gene's germline CDR1 is SGHTA and CDR2 FQGNSA. This CDR3 has 16 amino acids. V lost 5 bases to trimming and J lost 0 bases; unmatched junction nucleotides: 4. The CDR3 loop is CASSPTSGTSYNEQFF. The CDR3 bases are TGTGCCAGCAGCCCAACTAGCGGGACCTCCTACAATGAGCAGTTCTTC.

Turning to this clonotype: This sequence may be a read error, since a much larger clone differs from it by one base. Because the CDR3 is missing its conserved closing phenylalanine or tryptophan, this is likely a read error. This chain uses TRBV29-1 with TRBJ2-3; D ambiguous. The germline V gene has CDR1 SQVTM and CDR2 ANQGSEA. The V end lost 1 base, the J end lost 0 bases, and 8 bases lay between the germline ends. The CDR3 covers 14 residues. The CDR3 loop is CSVEGVDSTDTQYS. CDR3 nucleotides: TGCAGCGTTGAAGGTGTAGATAGCACAGATACGCAGTATTCT.

This clonotype was detected only a few times. The chain combines TRBV7-9 with TRBJ1-4; 9 bases align to TRBD1. The CDR3 is 14 residues long. Germline CDR1 and CDR2: SEHNR and FQNEAQ (reference sequence). The trim removed 5 bases at V and 7 bases at J, leaving 5 bases unmatched. CDR3 sequence: CASSQPGQGEKLFF. CDR3 nucleotide sequence: TGTGCCAGCAGCCAGCCGGGACAGGGTGAAAAACTGTTTTTT. The variable domain in full, completed from reference TRBV7-9 and TRBJ1-4, reads DTGVSQNPRHKITKRGQNVTFRCDPISEHNRLYWYRQTLGQGPEFLTYFQNEAQLEKSRLLSDRFSAERPKGSFSTLEIQRTEQGDSAMYLCASSQPGQGEKLFFGSGTQLSVL.

The rearrangement uses TRBV12-3 or TRBV12-4 and TRBJ2-1, with D hard to call. This CDR3 has 14 residues. The ends were cut back, 6 bases at V and 4 bases at J, with 13 bases in the middle. CDR3 amino acids: CASSPSRLYNEQFF. For the CDR3, the DNA is TGTGCCAGCAGCCCCTCGCGGCTTTACAATGAGCAGTTCTTC.

This clonotype occurred a few times. The rearrangement uses TRBV7-9 and TRBJ2-1; D gene unclear. Germline CDR1 reads SEHNR; CDR2 reads FQNEAQ (reference sequence). V was trimmed by 5 bases and J by 13 bases, leaving 6 bases between them. This CDR3 contains 9 residues. CDR3 loop: CASSRNQFF. The CDR3 region has the DNA TGTGCCAGCAGCCGGAATCAGTTCTTC.

CDR3 sequence reads: CASSDGTANTGELFF. The CDR3 DNA sequence: TGCGCCAGCAGTGATGGGACAGCGAACACCGGGGAGCTGTTTTTT. The chain combines TRBV10-1 with TRBJ2-2; 7 nucleotides agree with TRBD1. The CDR3 sequence is 15 residues long. CDR1 and CDR2 (germline): WNHNN, SYGVQD (reference sequence). V was pared by 3 bases and J by 0 bases, with 1 base of the junction left unmatched.